The clone carrying this T cell receptor (beta chain) was counted at least ten times. The library came from three nested PCR rounds adapted from ARM-PCR protocols. Using its own MiXCR run on the multiplex PCR reads, TCRdb lists one record per CDR3 protein. The sample has 75,000 to 90,000 distinct CDR3 sequences, more than 65% seen once. V gave up 2 bases and J gave up 4 bases, with 17 bases separating them. Per the germline V gene, CDR1 is MNHNY and CDR2 is SVGAGI (reference sequence). The CDR3 loop spans 16 amino acids. This entry is derived from a study of tumor and adjacent non-tumor tissue in lung cancer. RNA was extracted from bulk tissue without any cell sorting. Distant lung tissue was collected more than 3 cm away from the tumor edge.

The chain uses TRBV6-6 and TRBJ1-2; no definite D call. Sample: distant non-tumor lung tissue. This sequence originates from a woman in her fifties or sixties with non-small cell lung cancer. CDR3 protein: CASSYDGSPYPYGYTF. CDR3 bases: TGTGCCAGCAGTTACGACGGCAGCCCGTACCCCTATGGCTACACCTTC.